These T cell receptor beta chains were read from a single sample in a study of cytotoxic CD8 clonotypes in ibrutinib-treated CLL. Data came from immunoSEQ multiplex PCR; TCRdb stores just in-frame clones and leaves some out. The table records 50,000 to 70,000 clones, 50% to 65% of them present only once. The sample here was PBMCs, taken at disease progression, from a patient treated with ibrutinib. The receptors shown here come from a human donor with chronic lymphocytic leukemia. Both conserved end residues are part of each CDR3. The D gene is left open where the match is weak. Not every row has a clone size; where given, it reads once, few, many or a size class.

J gene | D gene | V gene | clone size | CDR3 length | CDR3 DNA | CDR3 protein
TRBJ2-7 | TRBD2 | TRBV19 | . | 14 | TGTGCCAGTAGTATAGAAGCGGGGCTCTACGAGCAGTACTTC | CASSIEAGLYEQYF
TRBJ2-7 | . | TRBV7-6 | . | 15 | TGTGCCAGCAGCCGTGACAGGTCCTGGTCCTACGAGCAGTACTTC | CASSRDRSWSYEQYF
TRBJ2-7 | TRBD2 | TRBV28 | few | 15 | TGTGCCAGCACCGCCGGGACTAGCGGCTCCTACGAGCAGTACTTC | CASTAGTSGSYEQYF
TRBJ1-6 | . | TRBV30 | . | 16 | TGTGCCTGGAGTGGCTACGGGGGCTCCTATAATTCACCCCTCCACTTT | CAWSGYGGSYNSPLHF
TRBJ1-1 | . | TRBV28 | . | 14 | TGTGCCAGCAGCCCATTCGGCCAACGGCTTGAAGCTTTCTTT | CASSPFGQRLEAFF
TRBJ1-1 | . | TRBV5-1 | . | 13 | TGCGCCAGCAGCTTGGGAGAGAACACTGAAGCTTTCTTT | CASSLGENTEAFF
TRBJ2-7 | . | TRBV11-1 | few | 15 | TGTGCCAGCAGTCTAGGGTGGCAGGGCACCTACGAGCAGTACTTC | CASSLGWQGTYEQYF
TRBJ1-6 | . | TRBV5-1 | once | 15 | TGCGCCAGCAGGGGACGTGGATCCTATAATTCACCCCTCCACTTT | CASRGRGSYNSPLHF
TRBJ2-1 | . | TRBV5-1 | . | 17 | TGCGCCAGCAGCTTGGCCGACGGGACCTCCACCGGGAATGAGCAGTTCTTC | CASSLADGTSTGNEQFF
TRBJ2-5 | . | TRBV4-1 | . | 17 | TGCGCCAGCAGCCAATTTTGGGGGCCTCGTGGGGAAGAGACCCAGTACTTC | CASSQFWGPRGEETQYF
TRBJ2-7 | . | TRBV18 | . | 13 | TGTGCCAGCTCACCTACTGACAACTACGAGCAGTACTTC | CASSPTDNYEQYF
TRBJ2-3 | . | TRBV7-2 | . | 14 | TGTGCCAGCAGCCCCGCCGGGTTCTCGAATACGCAGTATTTT | CASSPAGFSNTQYF
TRBJ2-1 | . | TRBV6-6 | . | 13 | TGTGCCAGCAGTTACCCCTCCCTGAATGAGCAGTTCTTC | CASSYPSLNEQFF
TRBJ2-7 | TRBD1 | TRBV6-9 | . | 14 | TGTGCCAGCAGTTACTGGGACAGGGGGGGCGAGCAGTACTTC | CASSYWDRGGEQYF
TRBJ2-1 | . | TRBV20-1 | . | 11 | TGCAGTGCGGAATCCTACAATGAGCAGTTCTTC | CSAESYNEQFF
TRBJ1-5 | . | TRBV15 | . | 15 | TGTGCCACCAGCAGAGATTCCTGGGGGAATCAGCCCCAGCATTTT | CATSRDSWGNQPQHF
TRBJ1-2 | . | TRBV6-5 | . | 14 | TGTGCCAGCAGTTACGGCAGCCGACTCTATGGCTACACCTTC | CASSYGSRLYGYTF
TRBJ1-1 | . | TRBV18 | . | 13 | TGTGCCAGCTCACCAGCCCAGAACACTGAAGCTTTCTTT | CASSPAQNTEAFF
TRBJ2-7 | . | TRBV25-1 | . | 13 | TGTGCCAGCAGTGTAACAGGAGGCTACGAGCAGTACTTC | CASSVTGGYEQYF
TRBJ1-4 | . | TRBV6-5 | . | 14 | TGTGCCAGCAGTTACTTTGGGGGAGACGAAAAACTGTTTTTT | CASSYFGGDEKLFF
TRBJ2-6 | . | TRBV6-7 | . | 17 | TGTGCCACCCCCGGGGACCCCGGGGTATCTGGGGCCAACGTCCTGACTTTC | CATPGDPGVSGANVLTF
TRBJ2-1 | . | TRBV12-5 | . | 15 | TGTGCTAGTGGTCCAACAGCGATGGGATACAATGAGCAGTTCTTC | CASGPTAMGYNEQFF
TRBJ1-6 | . | TRBV7-2 | . | 14 | TGTGCCAGCAGCGTGGGTTTGAGTTTTGGTTCCCTCCACTTT | CASSVGLSFGSLHF
TRBJ2-3 | . | TRBV11-3 | many | 12 | TGTGCCAGCAGCTCCCACTTGGGGACGCAGTATTTT | CASSSHLGTQYF
TRBJ1-1 | . | TRBV10-3 | . | 13 | TGTGCCATCAGTGAGCGGGTTGACACTGAAGCTTTCTTT | CAISERVDTEAFF
TRBJ1-2 | TRBD1 | TRBV11-1 | few | 16 | TGTGCCAGCAGCCCCGGGGACAGGCGAACCCTCTATGGCTACACCTTC | CASSPGDRRTLYGYTF
TRBJ1-1 | . | TRBV30 | . | 12 | TGTGCCTGGATTAAGAGCAACACTGAAGCTTTCTTT | CAWIKSNTEAFF
TRBJ1-3 | TRBD1 | TRBV6-6 | . | 14 | TGTGCCAGCAGAGGACAGGGAATTGGAAACACCATATATTTT | CASRGQGIGNTIYF
TRBJ2-3 | . | TRBV5-6 | once | 17 | TGTGCCAGCAGCTCTGCGAAGGATAGGGGGAGCACAGATACGCAGTATTTT | CASSSAKDRGSTDTQYF
TRBJ2-1 | . | TRBV6-4 | . | 13 | TGTGCCAGCAGTGACCAGGGGGGAAATGAGCAGTTCTTC | CASSDQGGNEQFF